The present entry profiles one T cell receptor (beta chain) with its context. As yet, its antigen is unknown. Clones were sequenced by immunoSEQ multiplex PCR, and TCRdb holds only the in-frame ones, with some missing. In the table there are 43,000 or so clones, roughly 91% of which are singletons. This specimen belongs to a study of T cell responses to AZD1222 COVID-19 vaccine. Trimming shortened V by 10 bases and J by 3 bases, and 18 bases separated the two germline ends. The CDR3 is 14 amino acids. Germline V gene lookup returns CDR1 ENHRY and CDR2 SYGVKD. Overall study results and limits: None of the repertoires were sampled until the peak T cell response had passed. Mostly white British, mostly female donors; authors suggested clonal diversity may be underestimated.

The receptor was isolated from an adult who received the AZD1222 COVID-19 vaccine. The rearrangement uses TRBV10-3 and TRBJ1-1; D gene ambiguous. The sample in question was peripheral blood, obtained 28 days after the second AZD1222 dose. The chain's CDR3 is CASRYSLVDTEAFF. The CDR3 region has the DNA TGTGCCAGCCGATATTCCCTGGTGGACACTGAAGCTTTCTTT.